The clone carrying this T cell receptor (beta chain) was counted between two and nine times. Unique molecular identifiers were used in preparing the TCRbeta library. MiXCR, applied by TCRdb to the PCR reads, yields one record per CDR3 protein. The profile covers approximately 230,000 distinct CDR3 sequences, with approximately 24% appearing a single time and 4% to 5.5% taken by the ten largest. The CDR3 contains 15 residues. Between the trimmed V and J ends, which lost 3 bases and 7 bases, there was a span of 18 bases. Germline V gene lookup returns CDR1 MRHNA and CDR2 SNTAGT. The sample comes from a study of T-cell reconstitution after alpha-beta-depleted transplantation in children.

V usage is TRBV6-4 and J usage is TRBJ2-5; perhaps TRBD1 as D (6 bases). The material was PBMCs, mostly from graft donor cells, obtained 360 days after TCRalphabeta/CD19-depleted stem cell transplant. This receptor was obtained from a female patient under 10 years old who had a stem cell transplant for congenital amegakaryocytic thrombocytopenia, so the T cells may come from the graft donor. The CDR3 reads CASSEEGHPRATQYF. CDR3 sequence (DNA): TGTGCCAGCAGTGAAGAGGGACATCCGAGGGCGACCCAGTACTTC.